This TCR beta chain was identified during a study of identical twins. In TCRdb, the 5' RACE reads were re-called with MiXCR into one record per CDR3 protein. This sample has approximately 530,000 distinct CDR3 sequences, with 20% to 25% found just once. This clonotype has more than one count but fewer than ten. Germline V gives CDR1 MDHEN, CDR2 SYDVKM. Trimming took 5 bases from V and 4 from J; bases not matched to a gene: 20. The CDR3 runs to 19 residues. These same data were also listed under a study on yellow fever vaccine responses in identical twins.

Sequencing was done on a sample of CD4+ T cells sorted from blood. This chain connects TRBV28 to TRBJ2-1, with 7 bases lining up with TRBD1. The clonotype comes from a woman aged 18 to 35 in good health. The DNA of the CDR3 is TGTGCCAGCAGTCTCTATCCATCCGGGACAGCACTTAAGTACAATGAGCAGTTCTTC. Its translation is CASSLYPSGTALKYNEQFF.